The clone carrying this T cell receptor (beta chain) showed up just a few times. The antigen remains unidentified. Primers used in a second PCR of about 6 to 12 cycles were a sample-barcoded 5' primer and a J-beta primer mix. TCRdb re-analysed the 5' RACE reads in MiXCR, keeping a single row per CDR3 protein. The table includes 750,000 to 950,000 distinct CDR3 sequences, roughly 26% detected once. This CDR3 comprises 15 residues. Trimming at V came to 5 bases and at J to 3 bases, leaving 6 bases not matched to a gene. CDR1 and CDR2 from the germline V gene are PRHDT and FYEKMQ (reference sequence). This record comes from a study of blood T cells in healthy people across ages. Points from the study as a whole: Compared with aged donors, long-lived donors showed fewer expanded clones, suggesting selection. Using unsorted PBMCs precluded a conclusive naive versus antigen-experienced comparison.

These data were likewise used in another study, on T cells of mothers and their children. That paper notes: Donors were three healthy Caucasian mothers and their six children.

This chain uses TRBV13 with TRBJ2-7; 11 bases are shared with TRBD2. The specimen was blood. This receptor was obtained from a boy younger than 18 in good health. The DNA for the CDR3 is TGTGCCAGCAGCCCGCTAGCGGGGGGCAACTACGAGCAGTACTTC. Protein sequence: CASSPLAGGNYEQYF.